This paragraph covers one T cell receptor beta chain sequence. Germline assignment: CDR1 SNHLY and CDR2 FYNNEI. The CDR3 has 13 residues. Both 60 Vbeta primers and 13 Jbeta primers went into the PCR. Data came from immunoSEQ multiplex PCR; TCRdb stores just in-frame clones and leaves some out. The sample yields 90,000 to 100,000 clones, 60% to 85% seen once. These data belong to a study of cytomegalovirus exposure and HLA in healthy donors. The source is a woman aged 40 to 50 in good health and CMV-seronegative. The chain has TRBV2 and TRBJ2-5; 7 nucleotides line up with TRBD1. The assigned J gene may be wrong: the sequence end matches TRBJ2-7 better. Sequencing used PBMCs. This chain's CDR3 is CASSPGQIYEQYF. CDR3 DNA: TGTGCCAGCAGTCCGGGACAGATCTACGAGCAGTACTTC.